These T cell receptor beta chains were read from a single sample in a study of shared clonotypes between healthy human individuals. The protocol was immunoSEQ multiplex PCR, while the TCRdb copy is restricted to in-frame clones and leaves out a portion. The sample lists approximately 2.5 million clones; approximately 94% were seen once. Source material: naive CD4+ T cells sorted from blood. Every receptor here comes from a man younger than 35 in good health. Each CDR3 is given with its conserved first and last residue. A D gene is named only where the DNA matches it firmly. Size values are once, few and many counts, or a class for expanded clones, and some rows have none.

v_gene	d_gene	j_gene	abundance	CDR3nt	CDR3aa
TRBV18	-	TRBJ1-5	few	TGTGCCAGCTCACCAGGGACCGATCAGCCCCAGCATTTT	CASSPGTDQPQHF
TRBV6-5	-	TRBJ1-6	once	TGTGCCAGTACAGGGAGCTCCTATAATTCACCCCTCCACTTT	CASTGSSYNSPLHF
TRBV10-1	-	TRBJ1-6	-	TGCGCCAGCAGTGAGTCAAGAAATTCACCCCTCCACTTT	CASSESRNSPLHF
TRBV10-3	-	TRBJ2-7	-	TGTGCCATCAGTGAAAACGTCTTCTCCTACGAGCAGTACTTC	CAISENVFSYEQYF
TRBV10-1	-	TRBJ1-2	-	TGCGCCAGCAGTGAGGGTCCTTCCGGTGACTACACCTTC	CASSEGPSGDYTF
TRBV6-6	-	TRBJ2-7	-	TGTGCCAGCAGTTATATGGGGCCGGCAGGCACTTACGAGCAGTACTTC	CASSYMGPAGTYEQYF
TRBV30	-	TRBJ2-7	-	TGTGCCTGGACCCCCCCCCATAGGGGGGCCTACGAGCAGTACTTC	CAWTPPHRGAYEQYF
TRBV7-9	-	TRBJ1-2	-	TGTGCCATTGAGGGGCGGTTGGGCTATGGCTACACCTTC	CAIEGRLGYGYTF
TRBV18	-	TRBJ2-1	once	TGTGCCAGCTCACTCCGGGTCCAGGGGTCGAACAATGAGCAGTTCTTC	CASSLRVQGSNNEQFF
TRBV9	-	TRBJ2-4	-	TGTGCCAGCAGCGCGTCGGCCATGGGGGTCAAAAACATTCAGTACTTC	CASSASAMGVKNIQYF
TRBV25-1	-	TRBJ1-1	-	TGTGCCAGCAGTGAACCTGGACTTTCGAACACTGAAGCTTTCTTT	CASSEPGLSNTEAFF
TRBV5-1	-	TRBJ1-6	-	TGCGCCAGCAGCACTCACAGGGTAGGCGATAATTCACCCCTCCACTTT	CASSTHRVGDNSPLHF
TRBV2	-	TRBJ2-1	once	TGTGCCAGCAGTGAATCCTACAGGGTCTACAATGAGCAGTTCTTC	CASSESYRVYNEQFF
TRBV7-3	TRBD2	TRBJ2-3	-	TGTGCCAGCAGCCTAGGGGAGGGGCTCGGCGGCACAGATACGCAGTATTTT	CASSLGEGLGGTDTQYF
TRBV30	-	TRBJ1-3	-	TGTGCCTGGAGTTTAAGGGGGGCGAGCTCTGGAAACACCATATATTTT	CAWSLRGASSGNTIYF
TRBV28	-	TRBJ2-2	-	TGTGCCAGCAGTTTTCGGTTTGGGGGGGCCAACACCGGGGAGCTGTTTTTT	CASSFRFGGANTGELFF
TRBV27	-	TRBJ2-7	-	TGTGCCAGCAGTTTATACGCAGGGGGGGCCTACGAGCAGTACTTC	CASSLYAGGAYEQYF
TRBV18	TRBD1	TRBJ1-5	-	TGTGCCAGCTCAGGTGGACAGGGTGGTAATCAGCCCCAGCATTTT	CASSGGQGGNQPQHF
TRBV5-6	-	TRBJ2-5	-	TGTGCCACCCAGGACCCGGGTCTTCACCGGGGCGCGATGGGAGAGACCCAGTACTTC	CATQDPGLHRGAMGETQYF
TRBV4-1	-	TRBJ1-3	-	TGCGCCAGCAGCCAAGGTCTCCTCGGCAGGGGCTCTGGAAACACCATATATTTT	CASSQGLLGRGSGNTIYF
TRBV11-3	TRBD1	TRBJ2-3	-	TGTGCCAGCAGCCTCGGACAGGGGTACGCAGATACGCAGTATTTT	CASSLGQGYADTQYF
TRBV6-1	-	TRBJ1-1	-	TGTGCCAGCAGTCCAAACCCGGCTCCCACTGAAGCTTTCTTT	CASSPNPAPTEAFF
TRBV19	TRBD1	TRBJ2-2	-	TGTGCCAGTAGTATTACCAGGGGGCTTGACACCGGGGAGCTGTTTTTT	CASSITRGLDTGELFF
TRBV6-5	TRBD2	TRBJ2-2	-	TGTGCCGCTAGGCGGGAGGCGAACACCGGGGAGCTGTTTTTT	CAARREANTGELFF
TRBV6-5	TRBD1	TRBJ1-1	-	TGTGCCAGCAGCGCGACAGGGGGACCGAACACTGAAGCTTTCTTT	CASSATGGPNTEAFF
TRBV7-2	-	TRBJ1-1	-	TGTGCCAGCAGCTTAGTGGGGGAGGTGAACACTGAAGCTTTCTTT	CASSLVGEVNTEAFF
TRBV7-2	TRBD2	TRBJ2-5	-	TGTGCCAGCAGCTCGAGGACTAGCGGGAGAGGTGAGACCCAGTACTTC	CASSSRTSGRGETQYF
TRBV28	-	TRBJ1-6	once	TGTGCCAGCAGCGTCCCGGGGACACAGAGATATAATTCACCCCTCCACTTT	CASSVPGTQRYNSPLHF
TRBV14	TRBD2	TRBJ2-2	-	TGTGCCAGCAGCCAAGATTTGAGGCGGGATTCGGGAGGGAAAACCGGGGAGCTGTTTTTT	CASSQDLRRDSGGKTGELFF
TRBV5-1	TRBD2	TRBJ2-7	-	TGCGCCAGCAGCTTGGCCGGTTGGGAGGGCTACGAGCAGTACTTC	CASSLAGWEGYEQYF
TRBV4-3	-	TRBJ1-1	-	TGCGCCAGCAGCCAAGACCATAATAGGGGCACTGAAGCTTTCTTT	CASSQDHNRGTEAFF
TRBV7-2	TRBD2	TRBJ2-3	-	TGTGCCAGCAGCTTATCGGCGGGAGAGGTAGATACGCAGTATTTT	CASSLSAGEVDTQYF
TRBV7-9	-	TRBJ2-7	-	TGTGCCAGCAGCTCTGGTTTTGGGTCTAACTACGAGCAGTACTTC	CASSSGFGSNYEQYF